The clone carrying this TCR beta chain was observed many times. Its antigen is unidentified. Generation of TCR cDNA used 5'RACE template switching (which added a universal primer site and UMIs). TCRdb recomputed calls from the 5' RACE reads with MiXCR, one row per CDR3 protein. The sample includes about 360,000 distinct CDR3 sequences, roughly 6.1% of them seen just once. The source of the sample is a study of T cells after yellow fever vaccination. Findings of the study overall: Post-booster samples contained most primary-vaccination clones (approximately 97% CD4, 88% CD8).

V was pared by 3 bases and J by 4 bases, with 30 bases between. From germline, CDR1 is MNHEY and CDR2 SVGAGI. The CDR3 totals 21 residues. The origin of this receptor is a young man who received the YFV17D yellow fever vaccine. The rearrangement links TRBV6-5 to TRBJ2-2; D perhaps matches TRBD2 (6 bases). Sequencing was performed on PBMCs, taken 5 days after the yellow fever booster vaccination. CDR3 coding DNA: TGTGCCAGCAGTTATAGGGGATGGTTCGAGCCACTAGCTCGTTCCACCGGGGAGCTGTTTTTT. This encodes CASSYRGWFEPLARSTGELFF.